Each of the 24 T cell receptor beta chains below was sequenced from the same sample in a study of PD-1 blockade in classical Hodgkin lymphoma. Sequencing was performed with immunoSEQ multiplex PCR; in TCRdb, only in-frame clones are kept and a portion is missing. Among about 32,000 clones listed, around 85% were seen once. Time point indicated: cycle 4 day 1 (C4D1), after less than seven weeks of nivolumab. All patients experienced relapse after autologous stem cell transplantation, and brentuximab vedotin exposure was variable. Sequenced here: peripheral blood mononuclear cells (PBMCs), sampled before the fourth cycle of nivolumab. These receptors came from a human donor with classical Hodgkin lymphoma.

The V gene is TRBV5-1, the J gene TRBJ2-1, with D unclear. This CDR3 has 16 residues. From germline, CDR1 is SGHRS and CDR2 YFSETQ. The V end was cut by 4 bases, the J end by 0 bases, with 14 bases between. CDR3 loop: CASSQRTALSYNEQFF. DNA for the CDR3: TGCGCCAGCAGCCAGAGGACGGCTCTCTCCTACAATGAGCAGTTCTTC.

The CDR3 is CASSGGQGATEAFF. The CDR3 nucleotides are TGTGCCAGCAGTGGGGGACAGGGTGCCACTGAAGCTTTCTTT. The chain uses TRBV6-1 and TRBJ1-1, with TRBD1 identical over 9 bases. The CDR3 contains 14 residues. Per germline, CDR1 MNHNS and CDR2 SASEGT. With 4 bases clipped from V and 4 bases from J, the junction kept 4 bases outside the gene matches.

The chain couples TRBV7-9 to TRBJ1-1; 7 bases match TRBD1. J lost 0 bases, V lost 0 bases, and 7 bases had no gene match. There are 17 residues in the CDR3. The V gene's germline CDR1 is SEHNR and CDR2 FQNEAQ (reference sequence). The CDR3: CASSLADRESMNTEAFF. CDR3 bases: TGTGCCAGCAGCTTAGCCGACAGGGAAAGCATGAACACTGAAGCTTTCTTT.

The chain joins TRBV4-2 to TRBJ1-1, with D maybe TRBD1 (6 bases). CDR3 length: 16 residues. V was clipped by 1 base and J by 3 bases, with 15 bases between them. Germline V gene data show CDR1 as LGHNA and CDR2 as YNFKEQ. The CDR3 coding sequence is TGTGCCAGCAGCCAAGTACCTGGGGGCGGATACACTGAAGCTTTCTTT. Encoded protein: CASSQVPGGGYTEAFF.

The genes are TRBV7-9 and TRBJ2-5, with 10 bases that match TRBD1. The germline CDR1 and CDR2 sequences are SEHNR and FQNEAQ (reference sequence). The CDR3 covers 16 residues. The V and J ends lost 5 bases and 1 base, in that order; junction bases with no gene match: 7. The chain's CDR3 is CASSQQGQGVQETQYF. CDR3 DNA sequence: TGTGCCAGCAGCCAACAAGGACAGGGGGTCCAAGAGACCCAGTACTTC.

This clone was recorded only once. V usage is TRBV19 and J usage is TRBJ1-1, with D tentatively TRBD1 (6 bases). The ends were cut back, 5 bases at V and 1 base at J, with 14 bases in the middle. The CDR3 runs 15 residues. CDR1 is LNHDA, CDR2 SQIVND, per germline (reference sequence). CDR3 coding DNA: TGTGCCAGTAGTGCCGGGACACGTAAGAACACTGAAGCTTTCTTT. Encoded protein: CASSAGTRKNTEAFF.

The CDR3 sequence is CASSLRDGGIAFF. The CDR3 nucleotides read TGTGCCAGCAGCCTCCGGGACGGAGGAATAGCTTTCTTT. The chain couples TRBV9 to TRBJ1-1; D perhaps matches TRBD1 (5 bases). This CDR3 is built from 13 residues. Germline V CDR1 and CDR2: SGDLS, YYNGEE. Trimming shortened V by 4 bases and J by 10 bases, and 17 bases separated the two germline ends.

This clone was seen more than once but under ten times. The chain is built from TRBV7-8 and TRBJ1-3; the D is unclear. Germline values: CDR1 SGHVS, CDR2 FQNEAQ. The length of the CDR3 is 13 residues. V lost 9 bases to trimming and J lost 4 bases, with 13 bases between them. For the CDR3, the DNA is TGTGCCAGTCGGACTTTCGCAGGAAACACCATATATTTT. It is translated as CASRTFAGNTIYF.

V usage is TRBV7-7 and J usage is TRBJ2-5; a possible D gene is TRBD2 (6 bases). Trimming shortened V by 0 bases and J by 2 bases, and 10 bases separated the two germline ends. Looked up from germline, CDR1 is SSHAT and CDR2 is FNYEAQ (reference sequence). The CDR3 length is 15 residues. In nucleotides, the CDR3 is TGTGCCAGCAGCTTAGCTCGGGGACTGCAAGAGACCCAGTACTTC. Translating it yields CASSLARGLQETQYF.

This chain joins TRBV7-6 and TRBJ2-7; 9 bases match TRBD2. The CDR3 covers 14 residues. Trimming cost V 5 bases and J 9 bases; bases outside gene matches: 11. The germline gives CDR1 SGHVS, CDR2 FNYEAQ. CDR3 protein: CASSQEAGGPPQYF. CDR3 sequence (DNA): TGTGCCAGCAGCCAAGAGGCGGGAGGGCCCCCGCAGTACTTC.

This clone appeared once. The rearrangement uses TRBV28 and TRBJ2-7; 8 bases line up with TRBD2. The germline gives CDR1 MDHEN, CDR2 SYDVKM. This CDR3 comprises 15 residues. V shed 6 bases and J 3 bases; nucleotides not matched to a gene: 10. The CDR3 DNA sequence: TGTGCCAGCAGCCTTAGCGGGAATAGGGTCTACGAGCAGTACTTC. This translates into CASSLSGNRVYEQYF.

This chain uses TRBV7-2 with TRBJ2-4, with 15 nucleotides matching TRBD2. Per germline, CDR1 SGHTA and CDR2 FQGNSA. The length of the CDR3 is 18 residues. The V segment lost 4 bases and the J segment 0 bases; nucleotides outside the gene matches: 4. The CDR3: CASSSRTSGRVAKNIQYF. The CDR3 DNA sequence: TGTGCCAGCAGCTCCCGGACTAGCGGGAGGGTAGCCAAAAACATTCAGTACTTC.

This clone was counted a single time. The chain uses TRBV6-1 and TRBJ1-6; 7 bases agree with TRBD1. V was clipped by 3 bases and J by 9 bases; unmatched bases: 5. The CDR3 consists of 14 residues. CDR1 and CDR2 (germline): MNHNS, SASEGT. The CDR3: CASSETGSTSPLHF. The CDR3 DNA reads as TGTGCCAGCAGTGAGACAGGGTCAACTTCACCCCTCCACTTT.

This chain joins TRBV7-2 and TRBJ2-2; D ambiguous. The CDR3 contains 14 residues. Germline V gene lookup returns CDR1 SGHTA and CDR2 FQGNSA. Trimming cost V 10 bases and J 5 bases, with 17 bases left between them. Written as DNA, the CDR3 is TGTGCCAATGCGCGCGGACCCCGGACCGGGGAGCTGTTTTTT. It codes for CANARGPRTGELFF.

The chain combines TRBV7-3 with TRBJ2-6; D uncertain. Germline-derived CDR1 and CDR2 are SGHTA and FQGTGA. CDR3 length equals 15 residues. Deletions cut 5 bases from V and 0 bases from J, with 8 bases between. The DNA for the CDR3 is TGTGCCAGCAGCCGGGCCGCCTCTGGGGCCAACGTCCTGACTTTC. Protein product: CASSRAASGANVLTF.

This clone was observed a handful of times. In nucleotides, the CDR3 is TGTGCCAGCAGCATCTGGACAGGGGAGGGCTACACCTTC. Amino acid sequence: CASSIWTGEGYTF. V gene TRBV7-2 combines with J gene TRBJ1-2; TRBD1 matches 9 bases. This CDR3 region has 13 residues. Germline V gene sequence: CDR1 SGHTA, CDR2 FQGNSA. V trimming: 5 bases; J trimming: 8 bases; junction bases outside the gene matches: 6.

The genes are TRBV19 and TRBJ1-2; no clear D gene. Germline lookup yields CDR1 LNHDA and CDR2 SQIVND (reference sequence). With 3 bases removed from V and 7 bases from J, the gap between germline ends came to 21 bases. This CDR3 spans 16 amino acids. In DNA form, the CDR3 reads TGTGCCAGTAGTATTGGGTGGACCGGGCCCCTGGCTGGCTACACCTTC. It is translated as CASSIGWTGPLAGYTF.

In DNA form, the CDR3 reads TGTGCCAGCAGCATTCCCGATAGCGGGAGAGAGACCCAGTACTTC. This codes for CASSIPDSGRETQYF. The chain carries TRBV28 and TRBJ2-5, with 9 positions matching TRBD2. Per the germline V gene, CDR1 is MDHEN and CDR2 is SYDVKM. This CDR3 is built from 15 residues. V shed 6 bases, J shed 4 bases, and the junction held 9 bases outside the gene matches.

This clone is termed medium-sized. The chain has TRBV27 and TRBJ2-1; 7 bases are shared with TRBD2. Trimming at V came to 6 bases and at J to 2 bases, leaving 4 bases not matched to a gene. CDR3 size: 14 residues. CDR1 and CDR2 from the germline V gene are MNHEY and SMNVEV (reference sequence). This CDR3 is CASSWAGAYNEQFF. DNA for the CDR3: TGTGCCAGCAGCTGGGCGGGGGCCTACAATGAGCAGTTCTTC.

This clone appeared once. J is TRBJ2-1 and V is TRBV9; D is possibly TRBD2 (6 bases). The CDR3 contains 15 residues. Germline V lookup: CDR1 SGDLS, CDR2 YYNGEE. With 1 base removed from V and 3 bases from J, the gap between germline ends came to 11 bases. The CDR3 sequence is CASSVSLADYNEQFF. The CDR3 nucleotides are TGTGCCAGCAGCGTATCATTAGCGGACTACAATGAGCAGTTCTTC. Drawing the rest from reference TRBV9 and TRBJ2-1, the complete variable domain is DSGVTQTPKHLITATGQRVTLRCSPRSGDLSVYWYQQSLDQGLQFLIQYYNGEERAKGNILERFSAQQFPDLHSELNLSSLELGDSALYFCASSVSLADYNEQFFGPGTRLTVL.

The chain is built from TRBV2 and TRBJ2-1; D possibly corresponds to TRBD1 (5 bases). Germline V CDR1 and CDR2: SNHLY, FYNNEI. Trimming shortened V by 3 bases and J by 9 bases, and 12 bases separated the two germline ends. This CDR3 has 13 residues. The CDR3 DNA sequence: TGTGCCAGCAGTGATGGGGCCTTGGGTGAGCAGTTCTTC. Its protein product is CASSDGALGEQFF.

The rearrangement joins TRBV5-1 to TRBJ2-6; 8 nucleotides align to TRBD1. This CDR3 contains 14 residues. Per germline, CDR1 SGHRS and CDR2 YFSETQ. J gave up 4 bases and V 5 bases, and 2 bases lay outside the gene matches. In DNA, the CDR3 is TGCGCCAGCAGTGGGACAGGAGGGGCCAACGTCCTGACTTTC. It specifies CASSGTGGANVLTF.

There are a few counts of this clone. The chain uses TRBV28 and TRBJ2-7; a possible D gene is TRBD1 (5 bases). CDR3 length equals 14 residues. Germline CDR1 is MDHEN and CDR2 is SYDVKM. The V and J ends lost 8 bases and 9 bases respectively, with 23 bases between them. CDR3 sequence reads: CASGNRGLSAGQYF. The DNA of the CDR3 is TGTGCCAGCGGCAATAGGGGCCTCAGCGCCGGGCAGTACTTC.

The chain combines TRBV9 with TRBJ1-1; unclear D gene. The germline CDR1 and CDR2 sequences are SGDLS and YYNGEE. Between the trimmed V and J ends, which lost 2 bases and 4 bases, there was a span of 9 bases. The CDR3 spans 13 residues. The DNA of the CDR3 is TGTGCCAGCAGCGTTGCGTGGGGCACTGAAGCTTTCTTT. Residues: CASSVAWGTEAFF.